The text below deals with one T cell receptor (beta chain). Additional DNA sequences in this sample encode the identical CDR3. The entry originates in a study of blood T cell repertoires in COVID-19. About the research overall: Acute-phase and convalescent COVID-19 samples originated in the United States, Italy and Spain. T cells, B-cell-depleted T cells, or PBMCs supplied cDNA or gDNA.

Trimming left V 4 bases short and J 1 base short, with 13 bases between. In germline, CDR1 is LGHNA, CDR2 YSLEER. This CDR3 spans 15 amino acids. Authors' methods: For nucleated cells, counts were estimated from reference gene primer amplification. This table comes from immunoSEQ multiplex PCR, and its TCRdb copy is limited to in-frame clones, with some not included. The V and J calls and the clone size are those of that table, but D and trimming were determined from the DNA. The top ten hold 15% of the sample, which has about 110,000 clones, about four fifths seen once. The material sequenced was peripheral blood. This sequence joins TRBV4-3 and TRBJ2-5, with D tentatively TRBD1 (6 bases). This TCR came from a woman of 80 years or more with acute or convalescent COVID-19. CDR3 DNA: TGCGCCAGCAGCCTAGGGGGTGGGCTCCAAGAGACCCAGTACTTC. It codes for CASSLGGGLQETQYF.